This T cell receptor (beta chain) appears in the sequencing data of a study of vaccination effects on CD4 cells after COVID-19. Antigen-specific CD4+ T cells were expanded with viral peptide pools in the ViraFEST assay before sequencing. Culturing for more than eight days preceded CD4+ T cell isolation. Nucleocapsid antibodies stayed negative before and after vaccination, showing no earlier SARS-CoV-2 infection. The CDR3 has 14 amino acids. The germline V gene has CDR1 SQVTM and CDR2 ANQGSEA. V dropped 7 bases and J dropped 5 bases, with 18 bases sitting between them. Sequencing was performed with immunoSEQ multiplex PCR; in TCRdb, only in-frame clones are kept and a portion is missing. The sample holds more than 40,000 clones, 77% seen once. Note on this clone: Its specificity is unknown.

This specimen consisted of CD4+ T cells from PBMCs cultured with HCoV-NL63 spike peptides, obtained before COVID-19 vaccination. This sequence was found in a human donor who received a COVID-19 vaccine. The chain is built from TRBV29-1 and TRBJ2-1; the D gene could be TRBD1 or TRBD2 (7 bases each). The DNA for the CDR3 is TGCAGCGCAACGTCCAGGGGGGGGAACAATGAGCAGTTCTTC. Translated, it gives CSATSRGGNNEQFF.